One and the same sample provided the 11 T cell receptor beta chains below, sequenced in a study of cytomegalovirus exposure and HLA in healthy donors (dated by TCRdb to about 2017). The protocol used for the library was the immunoSEQ multiplex PCR assay. The multiplex PCR relied on a mix of 60 forward primers for TCR Vbeta segments and 13 reverse primers for TCR Jbeta segments. This is the immuneACCESS table as TCRdb keeps it, with only in-frame sequences that have V and J called. A part of the clones is gone; compared with another copy, unresolved V genes explain less than half, and the rest is unexplained. This sample comprises about 69,000 clones, 65% to 70% of them detected only once. Of the sample, 12% to 15% is held by the ten largest clones. Material: PBMCs. These receptor sequences come from a male donor in good health and CMV-seropositive.

This clone was detected only a few times. The chain combines TRBV29-1 with TRBJ1-4; TRBD1 agrees at 8 bases. CDR3 length: 13 residues. V was pared by 7 bases and J by 8 bases, with 9 bases of the junction left unmatched. The germline V gene has CDR1 SQVTM and CDR2 ANQGSEA. This CDR3 is CSGKTGVGEKLFF. As DNA, the CDR3 is TGCAGCGGGAAGACAGGGGTCGGCGAAAAACTGTTTTTT.

The V call is TRBV6-5, the J call TRBJ2-5, with no clear D. Germline CDR1 reads MNHEY; CDR2 reads SVGAGI. This CDR3 contains 13 residues. V shed 4 bases and J shed 5 bases, with 11 bases lying between them. CDR3 coding DNA: TGTGCCAGCAGTTGGATAGACGGGGAGACCCAGTACTTC. Its translation: CASSWIDGETQYF.

This clone was observed once. V gene TRBV27 combines with J gene TRBJ2-1; D not resolved. V was trimmed by 6 bases and J by 0 bases, leaving 15 bases between them. From germline, CDR1 is MNHEY and CDR2 SMNVEV (reference sequence). The CDR3 runs 16 residues. The CDR3 spells CASSMLLPTSYNEQFF. The CDR3 coding sequence is TGTGCCAGCAGCATGCTACTACCGACCTCCTACAATGAGCAGTTCTTC.

V usage is TRBV18 and J usage is TRBJ2-2; 10 bases fit TRBD2. With V trimmed by 5 bases and J by 7 bases, 7 bases remained unmatched. Germline V gene data show CDR1 as KGHSH and CDR2 as LQKENI. The length of the CDR3 is 15 residues. CDR3: CASSSYASGSGELFF. In DNA form, the CDR3 reads TGTGCCAGCTCATCGTATGCTAGCGGGAGCGGGGAGCTGTTTTTT.

The V gene is TRBV21-1, the J gene TRBJ2-7; the table's D call of TRBD1 was not tested on the DNA. TRBV21-1 is annotated as a pseudogene. This CDR3 has 17 amino acids. CDR3: CASSKGPSGTGCYEQYF. CDR3 bases: TGTGCCAGCAGCAAAGGCCCTTCCGGGACAGGGTGCTACGAGCAGTACTTC.

This clone was detected a few times. The rearrangement uses TRBV6-5 and TRBJ2-1; a possible D gene is TRBD2 (7 bases). The V end was cut by 2 bases, the J end by 2 bases, with 10 bases between. CDR3 length equals 15 residues. CDR1 is MNHEY, CDR2 SVGAGI, per germline. CDR3 loop: CASSYEGGPYNEQFF. The DNA for the CDR3 is TGTGCCAGCAGTTACGAGGGGGGGCCCTACAATGAGCAGTTCTTC.

This clone appeared once. The rearrangement uses TRBV19 and TRBJ2-5, with a possible D match to TRBD2 (6 bases). This CDR3 is 15 amino acids long. Germline values: CDR1 LNHDA, CDR2 SQIVND (reference sequence). V was clipped by 5 bases and J by 2 bases, with 15 bases between them. The CDR3 nucleotides read TGTGCCAGTAGTGTCACTGGGGGGAGACAAGAGACCCAGTACTTC. Protein: CASSVTGGRQETQYF.

The V call is TRBV29-1, the J call TRBJ2-2; D is unresolved. CDR1 SQVTM and CDR2 ANQGSEA come from the germline V gene. This CDR3 spans 12 amino acids. V shed 4 bases and J shed 2 bases, with 5 bases lying between them. CDR3 coding DNA: TGCAGCGTTGTGCGCAACACCGGGGAGCTGTTTTTT. It specifies CSVVRNTGELFF.

For this clone: The junction differs from germline at one of its ends, possibly a read error. The chain couples TRBV4-3 to TRBJ1-3, with 11 positions matching TRBD1. This CDR3 has 16 amino acids. The V gene's germline CDR1 is LGHNA and CDR2 YSLEER. CDR3 residues: CAGSQERDRGGNTIYF. The CDR3, as DNA: TGCGCCGGCAGCCAAGAGAGGGACAGGGGGGGAAACACCATATATTTT.

This clone was recorded once. The rearrangement uses TRBV29-1 and TRBJ2-1, with D perhaps matching TRBD1 (5 bases). The germline V gene has CDR1 SQVTM and CDR2 ANQGSEA. Trimming stripped 2 bases from V and 4 bases from J, with 9 bases between. This CDR3 spans 13 amino acids. The CDR3 loop is CSVETGVYNEQFF. The CDR3 DNA reads as TGCAGCGTTGAAACAGGCGTTTACAATGAGCAGTTCTTC.

This rearrangement joins TRBV7-9 to TRBJ2-2, with 9 bases lining up with TRBD2. This CDR3 region has 16 residues. CDR1 is SEHNR, CDR2 FQNEAQ, per germline (reference sequence). V gave up 5 bases and J gave up 5 bases; unmatched junction bases: 9. CDR3 region: CASSKAGTSFTGELFF. The CDR3 DNA reads TGTGCCAGCAGCAAAGCCGGGACTAGCTTTACCGGGGAGCTGTTTTTT.